The clone carrying this T cell receptor (beta chain) was counted only a few times. The data were produced by immunoSEQ multiplex PCR, yet TCRdb's version contains in-frame clones alone and is incomplete. The table has about 250,000 clones, about 91% seen once; the top ten hold about 6.7%. The data derive from a study of blood T cell repertoires in COVID-19. Unmatched junction bases numbered 10, after V lost 5 bases and J lost 5 bases. This CDR3 spans 16 amino acids. Germline CDR1 is SGHTA and CDR2 is FQGNSA. Sequences were obtained from peripheral blood. The genes are TRBV7-2 and TRBJ2-2, with 8 bases lining up with TRBD1. The sequence was obtained from a woman aged 30 to 39 with COVID-19, enrolled during active disease. Written as DNA, the CDR3 is TGTGCCAGCAGCCGGACAGGGTCGAGCCTTACCGGGGAGCTGTTTTTT. As protein: CASSRTGSSLTGELFF.